This T cell receptor beta chain comes out of a study of T cells in Graves' hyperthyroidism and ophthalmopathy (dated by TCRdb to the late 2010s). Background for the entire study: Peripheral blood samples were taken at the time of initial diagnosis, prior to any treatment. To identify TCR V-J signatures that set the groups apart, the researchers used a discovery cohort of 95 to 100 patients, made up of roughly 45 with Graves' ophthalmopathy and about 59 with stable Graves' hyperthyroidism. Whether ophthalmopathy could be predicted prospectively was tested in an independent validation cohort made up of 18 to 20 hyperthyroidism patients plus 17 patients who later progressed to ophthalmopathy. The approximately 97 discovery patients were randomly divided into training and test sets at a 7:3 ratio. In addition, the study compared T-cell repertoires in thyroid tissue and in blood from roughly six Graves' hyperthyroidism patients. Once sampling was done, hyperthyroidism patients were given methimazole at a starting dose of 30 mg daily, whereas ophthalmopathy patients were given high-dose intravenous methylprednisolone. According to the paper, TCR Vbeta CDR3 sequencing was carried out on some 140 peripheral blood samples, which came from more than 40 ophthalmopathy, approximately 78 hyperthyroidism and about 17 progressor patients. Results the study describes overall, beyond this receptor: Most expanded thyroid clonotypes (frequency above 0.001) were also detected in blood, suggesting blood repertoires may reflect thyroid immune responses. Sample size was not statistically predetermined, and investigators were not blinded to group allocation. In validation, the model predicted progression to ophthalmopathy a median of approximately 6.3 months before onset, with roughly 70% sensitivity and 72.22% specificity. In cross-validation, a model built on a 13 V-J signature told ophthalmopathy apart from stable hyperthyroidism with over 85% sensitivity and about 81% specificity, and in testing the same model reached 80%/75%.

The TCR beta CDR3 regions were amplified from the RNA transcripts. The TCR CDR3 was subjected to a first round of RT-PCR using the HTBI primer set and the Qiagen OneStep RT-PCR kit. A second multiplex PCR round built the libraries, followed by size selection and purification. Sequencing of the libraries was done on an Illumina HiSeq2000 using paired-end 100 bp reads. In the source study's methods: SOAPnuke was used to process the raw data, removing reads that contained adapters or uncalled bases, had a mean Phred below 15, or lacked an exact match to the constant primer or identifier. High-quality paired reads were merged with COPE v1.2.5, and unique nucleotide sequences were defined as clonotypes. MiTCR v1.1 was used to align the clonotypes against IMGT TRBV, TRBD and TRBJ reference segments. The analysis was restricted to V-J combinations with a frequency above 0.0001, which together covered about 99% of the repertoires. The TCS score was defined as the ratio of F50 (clonal expansion) to E x V (chaos), calculated using BLOSUM62-based TCRdist between CDR3 peptides within each V-J. Welch's t-statistics and random forest reduced roughly 530 V-J features to roughly 13, which were used in a naive Bayes classifier (R e1071). TCRdb handled the public reads itself, with Q25 trimming in fastp and clone calling in MiXCR, and kept productive beta chains. Each record represents a unique CDR3 protein, reported with the most common genes and DNA among its rows. For this entry, the V and J calls and clone size follow TCRdb and not the study's own pipeline. This sample has 490,000 or so distinct CDR3 sequences in its table, and about 16% of those were observed once. Jointly, the top ten make up over 25% of the sample.

This clonotype was recorded at least ten times. Its antigen is currently not known. The sample holds no much larger clone one base away, and base qualities are not on file. Moderately to severely active disease, a Clinical Activity Score of at least 3, a NOSPECS grade of at least 4, and a duration under 3 months were present in ophthalmopathy patients. Any patient with an uncontrolled infection, another autoimmune disease, pregnancy or lactation was excluded. Clinical symptoms, serum thyroxine and TRAb, thyroid ultrasound, and orbital computed tomography formed the basis for the diagnoses. Ficoll-Paque density gradient centrifugation was used to isolate PBMCs from about 10 ml of fresh peripheral blood. Total RNA was extracted using Trizol reagent, and RNA quality was assessed on an Agilent 2100 Bioanalyzer. Sample: blood. This sequence was found in a woman aged 25 to 39 with Graves' ophthalmopathy.

The CDR3 is CASSLAGAEQFF. Read as DNA, the sequence is TGTGCCAGCAGTTTAGCGGGAGCCGAGCAGTTCTTC. The chain uses TRBV27 and TRBJ2-1; TRBD2 lines up with 7 middle nucleotides. CDR1 and CDR2, per the germline V gene (reference sequence), are MNHEY and SMNVEV. For this chain, trimming is 2 bases at the V end and 10 bases at the J end, and the number of junction bases without a gene match is 2. CDR3 length: 12 amino acids, cysteine to phenylalanine. The entry retains the CDR3 DNA only, 36 bases that are in frame from base 1.